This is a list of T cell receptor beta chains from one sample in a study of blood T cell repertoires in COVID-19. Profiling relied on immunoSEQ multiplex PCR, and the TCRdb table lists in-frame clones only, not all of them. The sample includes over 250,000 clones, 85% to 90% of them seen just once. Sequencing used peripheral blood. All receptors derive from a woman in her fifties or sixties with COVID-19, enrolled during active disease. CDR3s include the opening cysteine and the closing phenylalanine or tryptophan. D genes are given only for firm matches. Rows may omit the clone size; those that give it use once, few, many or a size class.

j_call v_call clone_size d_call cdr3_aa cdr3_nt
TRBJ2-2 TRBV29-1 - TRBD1 CSVWTGGLNTGELFF TGCAGCGTGTGGACAGGGGGACTGAACACCGGGGAGCTGTTTTTT
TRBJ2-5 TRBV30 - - CAWSNTRETQYF TGTGCCTGGAGTAACACCAGAGAGACCCAGTACTTC
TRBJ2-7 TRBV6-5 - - CASYRQGGSYEQYF TGTGCCAGCTATCGACAGGGAGGCTCCTACGAGCAGTACTTC
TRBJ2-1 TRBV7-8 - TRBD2 CASSYTWTSGSLSSYNEQFF TGTGCCAGCAGCTATACCTGGACTAGCGGGAGCCTTTCTTCCTACAATGAGCAGTTCTTC
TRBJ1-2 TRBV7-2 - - CASSPGGQGSNYGYTF TGTGCCAGCAGCCCCGGGGGGCAGGGATCTAACTATGGCTACACCTTC
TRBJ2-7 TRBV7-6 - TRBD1 CASSSGQGLSYEQYF TGTGCCAGCAGCTCAGGACAGGGTCTCTCCTACGAGCAGTACTTC
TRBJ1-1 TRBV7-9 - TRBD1 CASSPLMDRPNTEAFF TGTGCCAGCAGCCCCTTAATGGACAGGCCGAACACTGAAGCTTTCTTT
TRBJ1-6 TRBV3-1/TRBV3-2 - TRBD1 CASSHVRGQGGRNSPLHF TGTGCCAGCAGCCACGTAAGAGGACAGGGGGGTCGTAATTCACCCCTCCACTTT
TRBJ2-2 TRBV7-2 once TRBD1 CASSLYRDRGHGGELFF TGTGCCAGCAGCTTATACCGGGACAGGGGGCATGGCGGGGAGCTGTTTTTT
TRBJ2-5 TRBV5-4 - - CASSLITETQYF TGTGCCAGCAGCTTAATTACTGAGACCCAGTACTTC
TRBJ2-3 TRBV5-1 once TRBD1 CASSLGQVGNTQYF TGCGCCAGCAGCTTAGGACAGGTCGGAAATACGCAGTATTTT
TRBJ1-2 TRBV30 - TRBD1 CLGQSNGYTF TGTCTGGGACAGTCTAATGGCTACACCTTC
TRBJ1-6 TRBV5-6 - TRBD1 CASSWGGTGIRNSPLHF TGTGCCAGCAGCTGGGGCGGGACAGGCATTCGGAATTCACCCCTCCACTTT
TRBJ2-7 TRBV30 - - CAWRDSPYEQYF TGTGCCTGGAGGGACAGTCCCTACGAGCAGTACTTC
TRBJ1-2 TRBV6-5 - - CASSRRGGANYGYTF TGTGCCAGCAGCCGACGGGGAGGGGCCAACTATGGCTACACCTTC
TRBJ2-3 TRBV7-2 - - CASSSSGDTQYF TGTGCCAGCAGCTCGAGTGGAGATACGCAGTATTTT
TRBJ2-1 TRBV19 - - CASSSRSSYNEQFF TGTGCCAGTAGTAGCCGGAGCTCCTACAATGAGCAGTTCTTC
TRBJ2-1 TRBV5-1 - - CASSHAGIGPPEQFF TGCGCCAGCAGCCACGCCGGGATCGGACCGCCGGAGCAGTTCTTC
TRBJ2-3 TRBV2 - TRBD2 CASKAGVTDTQYF TGTGCCAGCAAGGCGGGAGTGACAGATACGCAGTATTTT
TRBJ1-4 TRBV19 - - CASSIEIQLQGRPTNEKLFF TGTGCCAGTAGTATCGAAATTCAGTTGCAGGGGCGACCAACTAATGAAAAACTGTTTTTT
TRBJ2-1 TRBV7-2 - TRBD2 CASSLGLAIYNEQFF TGTGCCAGCAGCCTCGGACTAGCGATCTACAATGAGCAGTTCTTC
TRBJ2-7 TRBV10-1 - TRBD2 CASSPAGVPYEQYF TGCGCCAGCAGCCCAGCGGGAGTCCCCTACGAGCAGTACTTC
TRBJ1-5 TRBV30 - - CAWSHAGDQPQHF TGTGCCTGGAGTCATGCAGGGGATCAGCCCCAGCATTTT
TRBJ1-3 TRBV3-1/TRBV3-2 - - CASSQVPSYIPGNTIYF TGTGCCAGCAGCCAAGTCCCCAGTTACATTCCTGGAAACACCATATATTTT
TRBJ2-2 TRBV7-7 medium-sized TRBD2 CASSFGLAANTGELFF TGTGCTAGCAGCTTCGGACTAGCGGCCAACACCGGGGAGCTGTTTTTT
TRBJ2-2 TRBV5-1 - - CASTPLAFGTGELFF TGCGCCAGCACTCCTTTAGCGTTTGGCACCGGGGAGCTGTTTTTT
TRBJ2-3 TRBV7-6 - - CASSPVAGIPSTDTQYF TGTGCCAGCAGTCCGGTGGCGGGTATACCTAGCACAGATACGCAGTATTTT
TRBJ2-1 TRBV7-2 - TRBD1 CASSLTGQGNNEQFF TGTGCCAGCAGCTTAACGGGACAGGGTAACAATGAGCAGTTCTTC
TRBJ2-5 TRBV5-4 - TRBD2 CASSPAGPSGHAQETQYF TGTGCCAGCAGCCCGGCGGGGCCTAGCGGGCATGCCCAAGAGACCCAGTACTTC
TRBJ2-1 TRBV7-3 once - CASSLTSGNNEQFF TGTGCCAGCAGCTTAACTAGCGGTAACAATGAGCAGTTCTTC
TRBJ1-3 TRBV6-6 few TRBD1 CASSPRGRGLSGNTIYF TGTGCCAGCAGTCCACGGGGCAGGGGGCTTTCTGGAAACACCATATATTTT
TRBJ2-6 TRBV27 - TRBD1 CASSLLPGQGAGANVLTF TGTGCCAGCAGTCTCCTTCCGGGACAGGGGGCTGGGGCCAACGTCCTGACTTTC
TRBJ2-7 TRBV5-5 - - CAGSLAGTNSYEQYF TGTGCCGGCAGCCTGGCCGGGACAAACTCCTACGAGCAGTACTTC
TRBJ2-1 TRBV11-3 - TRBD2 CASSFSAGVSYNEQFF TGTGCCAGCAGCTTTTCCGCGGGAGTATCCTACAATGAGCAGTTCTTC
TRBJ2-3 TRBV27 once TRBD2 CASSYNPSGTGADTQYF TGTGCCAGCAGTTACAACCCGAGCGGGACTGGAGCAGATACGCAGTATTTT
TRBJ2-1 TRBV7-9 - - CASSLGHSSYNEQFF TGTGCCAGCAGCTTAGGACACAGCTCCTACAATGAGCAGTTCTTC
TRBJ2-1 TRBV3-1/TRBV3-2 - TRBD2 CASSQDRRGKGLAGVFEQFF TGTGCCAGCAGCCAAGATCGTCGGGGAAAGGGACTAGCGGGAGTTTTTGAGCAGTTCTTC